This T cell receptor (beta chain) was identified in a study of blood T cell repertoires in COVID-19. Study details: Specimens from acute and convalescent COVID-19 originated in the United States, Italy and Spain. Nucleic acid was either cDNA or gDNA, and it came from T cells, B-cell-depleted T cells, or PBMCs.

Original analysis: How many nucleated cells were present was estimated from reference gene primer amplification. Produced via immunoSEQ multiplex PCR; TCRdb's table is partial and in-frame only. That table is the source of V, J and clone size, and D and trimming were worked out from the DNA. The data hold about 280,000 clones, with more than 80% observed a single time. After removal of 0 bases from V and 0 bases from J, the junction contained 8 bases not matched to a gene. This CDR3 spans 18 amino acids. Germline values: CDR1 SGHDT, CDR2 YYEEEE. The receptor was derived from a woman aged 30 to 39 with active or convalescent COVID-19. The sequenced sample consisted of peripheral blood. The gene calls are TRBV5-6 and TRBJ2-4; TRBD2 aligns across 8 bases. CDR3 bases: TGTGCCAGCAGCTTGGTCGGGAGGGGGACTCTAGCCAAAAACATTCAGTACTTC. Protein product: CASSLVGRGTLAKNIQYF.